Following are 30 T cell receptor beta chains from one sample sequenced in a study of PD-1 blockade in classical Hodgkin lymphoma. All patients experienced relapse after autologous stem cell transplantation, and brentuximab vedotin exposure was variable. Only in-frame clones appear in the TCRdb table, and some are missing; sequencing was by immunoSEQ multiplex PCR. In the table there are over 7,000 clones, 84% of which are singletons. Sample: peripheral blood mononuclear cells (PBMCs), taken at baseline. The receptor source for this set is a human donor with classical Hodgkin lymphoma.

The gene calls are TRBV5-6 and TRBJ1-2; D not certain. The CDR3 is made up of 14 amino acids. In germline, CDR1 is SGHDT, CDR2 YYEEEE. Trimming removed 1 base at V and 10 bases at J, with 17 bases between. The CDR3 reads CASSLTTRESYYTF. The CDR3 nucleotides are TGTGCCAGCAGCTTGACGACAAGGGAATCATACTACACCTTC.

The chain joins TRBV10-3 to TRBJ2-1; 11 bases fit TRBD2. CDR3 size: 20 residues. Per germline, CDR1 ENHRY and CDR2 SYGVKD. J gave up 7 bases and V 0 bases, and 17 bases lay outside the gene matches. The CDR3 reads CAISESVSILLAGVRNEQFF. In DNA, the CDR3 is TGTGCCATCAGTGAGTCAGTGTCGATCTTACTAGCGGGAGTTCGAAATGAGCAGTTCTTC.

This clone was detected a few times. Given a much more abundant clone one base away, this may be a read error. This specimen includes other DNA sequences encoding the same CDR3. J is TRBJ2-1 and V is TRBV19, with 11 bases that match TRBD2. The CDR3 runs 15 residues. V was clipped by 4 bases and J by 8 bases; unmatched bases: 7. Germline CDR1 and CDR2: LNHDA and SQIVND (reference sequence). The CDR3 sequence is CASSKTSGSFDEQFF. CDR3 nucleotide sequence: TGTGCCAGTAGTAAAACTAGCGGGAGTTTCGATGAGCAGTTCTTC.

In nucleotides, the CDR3 is TGTGCCAGCAGCCAGGGCCCCTATACGCAGTATTTT. As protein: CASSQGPYTQYF. The chain uses TRBV28 and TRBJ2-3; tentatively, D is TRBD1 (5 bases). Trimming removed 6 bases from V and 7 bases from J, with 11 bases in between. CDR1 and CDR2 from the germline V gene are MDHEN and SYDVKM. This CDR3 contains 12 residues.

The chain combines TRBV7-2 with TRBJ2-1, with D perhaps TRBD2 (6 bases). V was shortened by 1 base and J by 9 bases, with 7 bases between the two germline ends. CDR3 length equals 12 residues. The germline V gene encodes CDR1 SGHTA and CDR2 FQGNSA. DNA for the CDR3: TGTGCCAGCAGCTTAGGGACTACTGAGCAGTTCTTC. As protein: CASSLGTTEQFF.

The count of this clone is one. The V and J genes are TRBV18 and TRBJ1-1, with D possibly matching TRBD1 (6 bases). The germline V gene encodes CDR1 KGHSH and CDR2 LQKENI. V gave up 0 bases and J gave up 4 bases, with 12 bases separating them. This CDR3 is built from 15 residues. This CDR3 reads CASSPPTGWSTEAFF. In DNA form, the CDR3 reads TGTGCCAGCTCACCACCCACAGGGTGGAGCACTGAAGCTTTCTTT.

The chain joins TRBV6-5 to TRBJ2-3; 10 positions agree with TRBD1. The junction had 6 bases not matched to a gene; V was cut back by 0 bases and J by 6 bases. CDR3 length equals 16 residues. CDR1 MNHEY and CDR2 SVGAGI come from the germline V gene. CDR3 sequence: CASSYSGTGVGDTQYF. CDR3 in DNA: TGTGCCAGCAGTTACTCAGGGACAGGGGTAGGGGATACGCAGTATTTT.

This clone was observed a single time. This chain links TRBV7-9 with TRBJ2-1; 7 positions match TRBD1. There are 15 residues in the CDR3. From germline, CDR1 is SEHNR and CDR2 FQNEAQ (reference sequence). With 2 bases clipped from V and 4 bases from J, the junction kept 5 bases outside the gene matches. CDR3 in DNA: TGTGCCAGCAGCTTATCCACGGGACAGTACAATGAGCAGTTCTTC. Translating it yields CASSLSTGQYNEQFF.

The genes are TRBV28 and TRBJ2-1, with 9 bases fitting TRBD1. The CDR3 runs 14 residues. V gave up 6 bases and J gave up 9 bases; unmatched junction bases: 9. The germline CDR1 and CDR2 sequences are MDHEN and SYDVKM. The CDR3 nucleotides are TGTGCCAGCAGGCTCCGGGACAGGGACGGTGAGCAGTTCTTC. Translated, it gives CASRLRDRDGEQFF. Full variable domain (remainder filled in from reference TRBV28 and TRBJ2-1): DVKVTQSSRYLVKRTGEKVFLECVQDMDHENMFWYRQDPGLGLRLIYFSYDVKMKEKGDIPEGYSVSREKKERFSLILESASTNQTSMYLCASRLRDRDGEQFFGPGTRLTVL.

The sample holds a few counts of this clone. The J gene is TRBJ2-5, the V gene TRBV5-6; 8 bases align to TRBD1. Germline CDR1 reads SGHDT; CDR2 reads YYEEEE. The CDR3 sequence is 14 residues long. Trimming removed 3 bases from V and 2 bases from J; junction bases left unmatched: 3. Here the CDR3 reads CASSSNRGQETQYF. CDR3 coding DNA: TGTGCCAGCAGCTCGAACAGGGGGCAAGAGACCCAGTACTTC. Using reference TRBV5-6 and TRBJ2-5 for the parts outside the CDR3, the full variable domain is DAGVTQSPTHLIKTRGQQVTLRCSPKSGHDTVSWYQQALGQGPQFIFQYYEEEERQRGNFPDRFSGHQFPNYSSELNVNALLLGDSALYLCASSSNRGQETQYFGPGTRLLVL.

This clone was picked up one time. The genes are TRBV13 and TRBJ2-1; the D is unclear. The CDR3 consists of 13 residues. CDR1 and CDR2 (germline): PRHDT, FYEKMQ (reference sequence). Trimming cost V 3 bases and J 2 bases, with 5 bases left between them. The CDR3 sequence: CASSFSTYNEQFF. The CDR3 coding sequence is TGTGCCAGCAGCTTTTCAACCTACAATGAGCAGTTCTTC.

Only one count was recorded for this clone. The gene calls are TRBV6-5 and TRBJ2-3; TRBD2 matches 9 bases. From germline, CDR1 is MNHEY and CDR2 SVGAGI. There are 14 residues in the CDR3. With 10 bases clipped from V and 10 bases from J, the junction kept 15 bases outside the gene matches. CDR3 loop: CANRTSGWTLPQYF. The DNA of the CDR3 is TGTGCCAATAGAACTAGCGGGTGGACCCTTCCGCAGTATTTT.

The chain joins TRBV5-6 to TRBJ2-5, with a possible D match to TRBD1 (6 bases). Germline CDR1 SGHDT, CDR2 YYEEEE. CDR3 length equals 13 residues. V was cut by 5 bases and J by 7 bases, with 15 bases left in between. CDR3 bases: TGTGCCAGCAGAAAACAGGGTGGAGGGACCCAGTACTTC. It codes for CASRKQGGGTQYF.

The CDR3 region is CASSKLTGNTGELFF. The CDR3 coding sequence is TGTGCCAGCAGCAAACTGACAGGGAACACCGGGGAGCTGTTTTTT. The chain joins TRBV11-2 to TRBJ2-2; D might be TRBD1 (6 bases). Germline CDR1 and CDR2: SGHAT and FQNNGV. Deletions cut 5 bases from V and 1 base from J, with 11 bases between. The CDR3 is 15 residues long.

The CDR3 coding sequence is TGTGCCAGCAGCCAAGGGCTAGCGGGAGCCCATGGGGACGAGCAGTACTTC. Encoded protein: CASSQGLAGAHGDEQYF. The genes are TRBV14 and TRBJ2-5; 10 nucleotides match TRBD2. The DNA matches TRBJ2-7 better at its end, which makes the J call doubtful. Germline values: CDR1 SGHDN, CDR2 FVKESK. The CDR3 loop spans 17 amino acids.

This chain joins TRBV5-5 and TRBJ2-7; TRBD1 matches 8 bases. Germline trimming cut 2 bases from V and 4 bases from J; bases unmatched to any gene: 8. The CDR3 loop spans 15 amino acids. In germline, CDR1 is SGHKS, CDR2 YYEKEE (reference sequence). CDR3 in amino acids: CASSFVTGVRYEQYF. In DNA, the CDR3 is TGTGCCAGCAGCTTTGTGACAGGGGTTAGGTACGAGCAGTACTTC.

This chain uses TRBV11-2 with TRBJ2-1; 13 bases are shared with TRBD2. The CDR3 has 16 residues. The V gene end was trimmed by 7 bases and the J gene end by 3 bases; junction bases not matched to a gene: 6. CDR1 and CDR2 (germline): SGHAT, FQNNGV. In nucleotides, the CDR3 is TGTGCCAGCACGGGACTAGCGGGAACTAACTACAATGAGCAGTTCTTC. It specifies CASTGLAGTNYNEQFF.

The J gene is TRBJ2-7, the V gene TRBV5-1; D not certain. CDR1 and CDR2 from the germline V gene are SGHRS and YFSETQ. CDR3 size: 13 residues. The V gene lost 0 bases and the J gene lost 4 bases, with 8 bases spanning the gap. The CDR3 sequence: CASSLDSYYEQYF. CDR3 nucleotides: TGCGCCAGCAGCTTGGACAGTTATTACGAGCAGTACTTC.

The rearrangement uses TRBV19 and TRBJ2-2, with D perhaps matching TRBD2 (5 bases). Germline values: CDR1 LNHDA, CDR2 SQIVND (reference sequence). V dropped 3 bases and J dropped 0 bases, with 17 bases sitting between them. The CDR3 is made up of 18 amino acids. The CDR3 nucleotides are TGTGCCAGTAGTATTCGGTGGACTCTCCAACCGAACACCGGGGAGCTGTTTTTT. Residues: CASSIRWTLQPNTGELFF.

The CDR3 is CASSATGPTGANVLTF. The CDR3 bases are TGTGCCAGCAGTGCCACAGGACCGACTGGGGCCAACGTCCTGACTTTC. The chain employs TRBV6-1 and TRBJ2-6; D is perhaps TRBD1 (5 bases). This CDR3 contains 16 residues. V dropped 4 bases and J dropped 2 bases, with 12 bases sitting between them. CDR1 and CDR2 from the germline V gene are MNHNS and SASEGT.

DNA for the CDR3: TGTGCCAGCAGTAAGGAGCAGGGAGTTGCCTACGAGCAGTACTTC. Translation gives CASSKEQGVAYEQYF. The chain joins TRBV2 to TRBJ2-7; D tentatively fits TRBD1 or TRBD2 (5 bases each). V lost 5 bases, J lost 2 bases, and 16 bases lay in between. Per the germline V gene, CDR1 is SNHLY and CDR2 is FYNNEI. The CDR3 has 15 residues. Based on the CDR3 plus reference TRBV2 and TRBJ2-7, the full variable domain is EPEVTQTPSHQVTQMGQEVILRCVPISNHLYFYWYRQILGQKVEFLVSFYNNEISEKSEIFDDQFSVERPDGSNFTLKIRSTKLEDSAMYFCASSKEQGVAYEQYFGPGTRLTVT.

The chain combines TRBV19 with TRBJ2-3; perhaps TRBD2 as D (6 bases). V lost 5 bases to trimming and J lost 0 bases, with 15 bases between them. The germline gives CDR1 LNHDA, CDR2 SQIVND (reference sequence). The CDR3 runs 16 residues. DNA for the CDR3: TGTGCCAGTAGTTTGGGACTTTATCCTAGCACAGATACGCAGTATTTT. Protein: CASSLGLYPSTDTQYF.

The V and J genes are TRBV4-2 and TRBJ1-1, with 8 bases lining up with TRBD1. The germline V gene has CDR1 LGHNA and CDR2 YNFKEQ. Trimming at V came to 3 bases and at J to 2 bases, leaving 5 bases not matched to a gene. The CDR3 consists of 15 residues. DNA of the CDR3: TGTGCCAGCAGCCAGAACCAGGGGGCCAACACTGAAGCTTTCTTT. Amino acids: CASSQNQGANTEAFF.

On this clone itself: A far larger clone is one nucleotide away, so this likely arose from a read error. The genes are TRBV13 and TRBJ2-5, with 7 bases lining up with TRBD2. The end of the DNA fits TRBJ2-7 better, so the J call may be wrong. The CDR3 contains 14 residues. Germline CDR1 and CDR2: PRHDT and FYEKMQ (reference sequence). For the CDR3, the DNA is TGTGCCAGCAGCCAAGCGGGAAGCTCCTACGAGCAGTACTTC. It yields the protein CASSQAGSSYEQYF.

CDR3 bases: TGTGCCAGCAGCCCTGGTTACAATGAGCAGTTCTTC. It specifies CASSPGYNEQFF. The chain couples TRBV7-8 to TRBJ2-1; unclear D gene. V was cut by 5 bases and J by 4 bases, with 6 bases left in between. The CDR3 consists of 12 residues. The germline CDR1 and CDR2 sequences are SGHVS and FQNEAQ. The entire variable domain, with the rest obtained from reference TRBV7-8 and TRBJ2-1, is as follows: GAGVSQSPRYKVAKRGQDVALRCDPISGHVSLFWYQQALGQGPEFLTYFQNEAQLDKSGLPSDRFFAERPEGSVSTLKIQRTQQEDSAVYLCASSPGYNEQFFGPGTRLTVL.

This chain uses TRBV11-2 with TRBJ2-1; D remains ambiguous. This CDR3 region has 18 residues. Deletions cut 3 bases from V and 8 bases from J, with 26 bases between. Germline lookup yields CDR1 SGHAT and CDR2 FQNNGV. The CDR3 bases are TGTGCCAGCAGCTTTCCCCAGTTTGCCCCCCGAATTTGGGATGAGCAGTTCTTC. Translation gives CASSFPQFAPRIWDEQFF.

The chain joins TRBV29-1 to TRBJ2-7; D gene unclear. V shed 3 bases and J shed 3 bases, with 6 bases lying between them. Germline loops: CDR1 SQVTM, CDR2 ANQGSEA. CDR3 length equals 11 residues. The CDR3 sequence: CSVDWGYEQYF. As DNA, the CDR3 is TGCAGCGTTGATTGGGGCTACGAGCAGTACTTC.

This chain uses TRBV5-1 with TRBJ2-7; D possibly corresponds to TRBD2 (7 bases). Germline CDR1 is SGHRS and CDR2 is YFSETQ. CDR3 length: 16 residues. V was cut by 4 bases and J by 7 bases, with 24 bases left in between. The CDR3 coding sequence is TGCGCCAGCAGCCTGCCTCGGGGGGCCGGTTTGAGTGAGCAGTACTTC. It yields the protein CASSLPRGAGLSEQYF.

This chain's CDR3 is CASSLGPGPGGNTIYF. The DNA of the CDR3 is TGTGCCAGCAGCTTAGGTCCAGGGCCGGGAGGAAACACCATATATTTT. The chain couples TRBV11-3 to TRBJ1-3, with D possibly TRBD1 on 5 matching bases. Trimming stripped 1 base from V and 4 bases from J, with 14 bases between. The CDR3 spans 16 residues. Looked up from germline, CDR1 is SGHNT and CDR2 is YENEEA.

The rearrangement links TRBV9 to TRBJ1-1; D perhaps matches TRBD1 (6 bases). The V and J ends lost 3 bases and 4 bases respectively, with 7 bases between them. Germline assignment: CDR1 SGDLS and CDR2 YYNGEE. This CDR3 contains 12 residues. CDR3 in amino acids: CASSEGGTEAFF. CDR3 sequence (DNA): TGTGCCAGCAGCGAAGGGGGCACTGAAGCTTTCTTT.